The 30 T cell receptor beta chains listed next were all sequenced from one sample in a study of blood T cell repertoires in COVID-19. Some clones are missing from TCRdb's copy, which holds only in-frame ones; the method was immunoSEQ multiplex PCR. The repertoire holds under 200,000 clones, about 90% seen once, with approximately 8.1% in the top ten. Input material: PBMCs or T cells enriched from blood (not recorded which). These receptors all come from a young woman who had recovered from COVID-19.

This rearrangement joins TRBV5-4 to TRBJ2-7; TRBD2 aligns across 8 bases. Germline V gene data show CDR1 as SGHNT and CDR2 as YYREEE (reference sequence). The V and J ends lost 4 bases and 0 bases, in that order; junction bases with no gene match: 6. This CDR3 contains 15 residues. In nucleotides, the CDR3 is TGTGCCAGCAGCGCACGCGGGGGGTTCTCCTACGAGCAGTACTTC. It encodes CASSARGGFSYEQYF.

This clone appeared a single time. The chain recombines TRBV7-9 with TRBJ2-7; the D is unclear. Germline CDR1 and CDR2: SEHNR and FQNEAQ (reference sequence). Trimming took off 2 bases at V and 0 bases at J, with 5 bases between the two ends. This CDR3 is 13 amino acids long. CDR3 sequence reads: CASSLPSSYEQYF. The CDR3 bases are TGTGCCAGCAGCTTACCGAGCTCCTACGAGCAGTACTTC. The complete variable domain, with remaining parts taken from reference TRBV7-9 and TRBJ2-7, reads DTGVSQNPRHKITKRGQNVTFRCDPISEHNRLYWYRQTLGQGPEFLTYFQNEAQLEKSRLLSDRFSAERPKGSFSTLEIQRTEQGDSAMYLCASSLPSSYEQYFGPGTRLTVT.

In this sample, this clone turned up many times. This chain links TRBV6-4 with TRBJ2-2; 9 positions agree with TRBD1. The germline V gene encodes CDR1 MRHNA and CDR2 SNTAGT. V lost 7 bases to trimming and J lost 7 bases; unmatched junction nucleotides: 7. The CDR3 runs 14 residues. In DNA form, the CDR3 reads TGTGCCAGCACCGAGGGACAGGGTAGCGGGGAGCTGTTTTTT. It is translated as CASTEGQGSGELFF.

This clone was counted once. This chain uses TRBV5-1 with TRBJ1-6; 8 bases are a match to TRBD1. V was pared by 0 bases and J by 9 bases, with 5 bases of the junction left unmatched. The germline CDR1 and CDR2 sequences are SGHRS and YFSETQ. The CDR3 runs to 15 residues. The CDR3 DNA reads TGCGCCAGCAGCTTGGGGGGACAGGCCCCTTCACCCCTCCACTTT. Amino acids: CASSLGGQAPSPLHF.

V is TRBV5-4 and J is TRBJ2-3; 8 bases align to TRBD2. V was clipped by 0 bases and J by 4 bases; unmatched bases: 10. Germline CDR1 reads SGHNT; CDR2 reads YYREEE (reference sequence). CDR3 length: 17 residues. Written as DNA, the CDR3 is TGTGCCAGCAGCTTGGGCGCGGGGGGCATGTCGTCAGATACGCAGTATTTT. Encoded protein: CASSLGAGGMSSDTQYF.

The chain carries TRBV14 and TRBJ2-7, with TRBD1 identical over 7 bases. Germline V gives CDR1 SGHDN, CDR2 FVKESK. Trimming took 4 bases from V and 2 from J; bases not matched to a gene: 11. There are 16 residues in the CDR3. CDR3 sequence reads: CASSLPGQERPYEQYF. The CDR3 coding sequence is TGTGCCAGCAGCCTTCCCGGACAGGAGCGTCCCTACGAGCAGTACTTC. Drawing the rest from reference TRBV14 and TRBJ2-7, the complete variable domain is EAGVTQFPSHSVIEKGQTVTLRCDPISGHDNLYWYRRVMGKEIKFLLHFVKESKQDESGMPNNRFLAERTGGTYSTLKVQPAELEDSGVYFCASSLPGQERPYEQYFGPGTRLTVT.

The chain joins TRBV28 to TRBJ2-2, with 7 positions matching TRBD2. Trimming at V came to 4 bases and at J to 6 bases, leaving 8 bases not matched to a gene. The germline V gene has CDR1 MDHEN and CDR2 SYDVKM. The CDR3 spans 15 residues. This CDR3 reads CASSSGLLDAGELFF. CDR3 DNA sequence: TGTGCCAGCAGTTCGGGACTATTAGACGCCGGGGAGCTGTTTTTT. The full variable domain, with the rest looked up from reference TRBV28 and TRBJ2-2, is DVKVTQSSRYLVKRTGEKVFLECVQDMDHENMFWYRQDPGLGLRLIYFSYDVKMKEKGDIPEGYSVSREKKERFSLILESASTNQTSMYLCASSSGLLDAGELFFGEGSRLTVL.

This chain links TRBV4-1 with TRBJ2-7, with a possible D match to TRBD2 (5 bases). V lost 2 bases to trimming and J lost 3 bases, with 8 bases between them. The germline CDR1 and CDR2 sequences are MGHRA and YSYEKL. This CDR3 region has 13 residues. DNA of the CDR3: TGCGCCAGCAGCCAAACTGACTACTACGAGCAGTACTTC. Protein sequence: CASSQTDYYEQYF.

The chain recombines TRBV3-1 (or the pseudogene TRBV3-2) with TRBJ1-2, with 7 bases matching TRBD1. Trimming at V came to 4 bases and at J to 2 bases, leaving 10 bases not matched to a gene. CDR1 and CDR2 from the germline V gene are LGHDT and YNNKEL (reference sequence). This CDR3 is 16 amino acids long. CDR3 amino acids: CASSPGGSTGNYGYTF. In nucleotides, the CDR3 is TGTGCCAGCAGCCCAGGGGGTTCGACAGGGAACTATGGCTACACCTTC.

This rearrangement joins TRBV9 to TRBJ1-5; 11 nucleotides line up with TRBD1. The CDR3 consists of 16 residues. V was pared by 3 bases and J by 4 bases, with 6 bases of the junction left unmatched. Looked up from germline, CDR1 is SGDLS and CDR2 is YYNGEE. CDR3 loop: CASSAGQGAGNQPQHF. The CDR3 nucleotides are TGTGCCAGCAGCGCCGGACAGGGGGCTGGTAATCAGCCCCAGCATTTT.

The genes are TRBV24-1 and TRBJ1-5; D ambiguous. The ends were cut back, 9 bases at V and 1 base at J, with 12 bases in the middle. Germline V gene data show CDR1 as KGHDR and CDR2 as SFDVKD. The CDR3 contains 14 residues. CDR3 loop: CATALSASNQPQHF. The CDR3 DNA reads TGTGCCACCGCGTTGTCCGCAAGCAATCAGCCCCAGCATTTT.

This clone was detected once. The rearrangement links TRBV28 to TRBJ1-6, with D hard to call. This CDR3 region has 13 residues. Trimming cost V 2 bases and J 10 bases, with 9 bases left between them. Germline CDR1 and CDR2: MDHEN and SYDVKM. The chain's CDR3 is CASSLDAGSPLHF. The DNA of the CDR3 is TGTGCCAGCAGTTTAGACGCGGGGTCACCCCTCCACTTT.

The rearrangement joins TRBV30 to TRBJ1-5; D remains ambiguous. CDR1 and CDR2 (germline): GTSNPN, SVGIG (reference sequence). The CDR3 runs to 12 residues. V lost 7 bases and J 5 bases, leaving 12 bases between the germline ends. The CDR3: CASLGGHQPQHF. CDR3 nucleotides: TGTGCCTCCCTAGGCGGTCATCAGCCCCAGCATTTT.

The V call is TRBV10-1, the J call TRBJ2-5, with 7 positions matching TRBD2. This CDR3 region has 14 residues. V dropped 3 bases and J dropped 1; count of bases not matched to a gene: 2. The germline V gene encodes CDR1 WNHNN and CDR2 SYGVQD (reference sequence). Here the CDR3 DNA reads TGCGCCAGCAGTGACACTAGCGTCCAAGAGACCCAGTACTTC. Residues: CASSDTSVQETQYF.

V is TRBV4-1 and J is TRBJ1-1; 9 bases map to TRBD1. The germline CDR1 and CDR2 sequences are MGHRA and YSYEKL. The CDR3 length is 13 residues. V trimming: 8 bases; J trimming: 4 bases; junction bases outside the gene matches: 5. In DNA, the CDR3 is TGCGCCAGCGGACAGGGGCCTCCCACTGAAGCTTTCTTT. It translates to CASGQGPPTEAFF.

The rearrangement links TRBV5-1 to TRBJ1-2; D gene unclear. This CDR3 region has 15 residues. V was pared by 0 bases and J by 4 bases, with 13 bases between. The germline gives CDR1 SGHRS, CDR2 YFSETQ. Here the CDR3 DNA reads TGCGCCAGCAGCTTGGGGGGAGCGAGACGCTATGGCTACACCTTC. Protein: CASSLGGARRYGYTF.

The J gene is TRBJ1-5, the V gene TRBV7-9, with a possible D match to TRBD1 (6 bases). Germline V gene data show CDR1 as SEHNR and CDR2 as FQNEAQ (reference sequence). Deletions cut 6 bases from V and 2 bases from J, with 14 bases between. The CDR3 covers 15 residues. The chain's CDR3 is CASSNYREGNQPQHF. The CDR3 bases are TGTGCCAGCAGTAACTACAGGGAAGGCAATCAGCCCCAGCATTTT.

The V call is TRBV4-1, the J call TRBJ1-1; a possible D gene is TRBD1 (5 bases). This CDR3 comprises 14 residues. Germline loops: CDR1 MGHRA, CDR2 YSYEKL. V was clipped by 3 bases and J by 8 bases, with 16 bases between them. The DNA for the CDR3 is TGCGCCAGCAGCCAGCCGGGGAGGGGCGAAGAAGCTTTCTTT. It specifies CASSQPGRGEEAFF.

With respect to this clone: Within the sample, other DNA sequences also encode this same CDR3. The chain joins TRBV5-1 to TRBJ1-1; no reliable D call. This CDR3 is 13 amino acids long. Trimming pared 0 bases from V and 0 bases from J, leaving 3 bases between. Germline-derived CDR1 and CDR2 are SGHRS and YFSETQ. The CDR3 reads CASSLAVNTEAFF. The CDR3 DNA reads TGCGCCAGCAGCTTGGCGGTGAACACTGAAGCTTTCTTT.

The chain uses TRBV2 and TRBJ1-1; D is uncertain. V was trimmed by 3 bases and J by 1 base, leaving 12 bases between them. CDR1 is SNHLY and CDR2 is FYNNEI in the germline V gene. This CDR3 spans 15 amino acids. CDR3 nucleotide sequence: TGTGCCAGCAGTGATTCAACCAGTGAGAACACTGAAGCTTTCTTT. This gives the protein CASSDSTSENTEAFF. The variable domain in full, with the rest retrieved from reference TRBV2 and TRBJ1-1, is EPEVTQTPSHQVTQMGQEVILRCVPISNHLYFYWYRQILGQKVEFLVSFYNNEISEKSEIFDDQFSVERPDGSNFTLKIRSTKLEDSAMYFCASSDSTSENTEAFFGQGTRLTVV.

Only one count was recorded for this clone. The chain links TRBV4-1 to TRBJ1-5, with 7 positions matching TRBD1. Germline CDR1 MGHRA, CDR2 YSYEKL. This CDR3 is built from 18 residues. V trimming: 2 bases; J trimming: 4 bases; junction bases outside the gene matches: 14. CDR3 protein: CASSQIPIGTEQNQPQHF. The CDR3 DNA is TGCGCCAGCAGCCAAATCCCCATAGGGACAGAGCAAAATCAGCCCCAGCATTTT.

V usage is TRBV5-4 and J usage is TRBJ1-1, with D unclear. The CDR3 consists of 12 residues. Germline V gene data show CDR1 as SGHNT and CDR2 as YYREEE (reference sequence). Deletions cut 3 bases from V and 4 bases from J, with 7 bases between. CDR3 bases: TGTGCCAGCAGCTCATTAGTCACTGAAGCTTTCTTT. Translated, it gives CASSSLVTEAFF. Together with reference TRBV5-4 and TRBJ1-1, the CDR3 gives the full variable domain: ETGVTQSPTHLIKTRGQQVTLRCSSQSGHNTVSWYQQALGQGPQFIFQYYREEENGRGNFPPRFSGLQFPNYSSELNVNALELDDSALYLCASSSLVTEAFFGQGTRLTVV.

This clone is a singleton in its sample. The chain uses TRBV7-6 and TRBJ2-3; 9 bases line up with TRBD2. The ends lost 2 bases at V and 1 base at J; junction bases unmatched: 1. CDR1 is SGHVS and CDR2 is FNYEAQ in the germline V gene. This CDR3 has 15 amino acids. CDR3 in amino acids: CASSLLAGGTDTQYF. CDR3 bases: TGTGCCAGCAGCTTATTAGCGGGGGGCACAGATACGCAGTATTTT.

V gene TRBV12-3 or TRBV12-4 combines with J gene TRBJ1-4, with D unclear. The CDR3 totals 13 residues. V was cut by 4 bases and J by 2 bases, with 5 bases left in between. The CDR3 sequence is CASSSRTNEKLFF. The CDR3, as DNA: TGTGCCAGCAGTTCTCGGACTAATGAAAAACTGTTTTTT.

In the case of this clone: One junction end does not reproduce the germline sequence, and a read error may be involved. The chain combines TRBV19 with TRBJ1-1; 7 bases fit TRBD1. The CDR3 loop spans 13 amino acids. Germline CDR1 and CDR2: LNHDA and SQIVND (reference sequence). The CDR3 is CASLDRVKTEAFF. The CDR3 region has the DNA TGTGCCAGTCTCGACAGGGTGAAGACTGAAGCTTTCTTT.

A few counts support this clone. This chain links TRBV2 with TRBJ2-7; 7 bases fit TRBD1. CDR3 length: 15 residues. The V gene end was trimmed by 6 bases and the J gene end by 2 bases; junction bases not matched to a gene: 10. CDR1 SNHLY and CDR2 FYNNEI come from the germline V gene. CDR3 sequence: CASSPRDSLPYEQYF. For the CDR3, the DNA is TGTGCCAGCAGCCCCCGGGACAGTCTTCCCTACGAGCAGTACTTC.

The CDR3 spells CASSIGAKGGPFAGELFF. The CDR3 nucleotides are TGTGCCAGTAGTATAGGCGCCAAGGGGGGGCCTTTCGCCGGGGAGCTGTTTTTT. The chain couples TRBV19 to TRBJ2-2, with D perhaps matching TRBD2 (7 bases). V was shortened by 1 base and J by 6 bases, with 21 bases between the two germline ends. The CDR3 covers 18 residues. Germline V lookup: CDR1 LNHDA, CDR2 SQIVND (reference sequence). The variable domain in full, completed from reference TRBV19 and TRBJ2-2, reads DGGITQSPKYLFRKEGQNVTLSCEQNLNHDAMYWYRQDPGQGLRLIYYSQIVNDFQKGDIAEGYSVSREKKESFPLTVTSAQKNPTAFYLCASSIGAKGGPFAGELFFGEGSRLTVL.

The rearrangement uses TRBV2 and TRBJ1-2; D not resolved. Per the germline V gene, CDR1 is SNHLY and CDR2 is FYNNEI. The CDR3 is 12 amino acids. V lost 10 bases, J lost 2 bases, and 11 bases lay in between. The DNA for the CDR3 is TGTGCCACCGCTGTCGAGAACTATGGCTACACCTTC. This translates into CATAVENYGYTF.

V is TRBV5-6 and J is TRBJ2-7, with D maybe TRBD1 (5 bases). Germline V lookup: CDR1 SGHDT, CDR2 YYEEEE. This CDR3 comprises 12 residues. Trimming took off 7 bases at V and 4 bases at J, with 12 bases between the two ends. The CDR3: CASSNGAYEQYF. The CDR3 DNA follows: TGTGCCAGCTCCAATGGGGCGTACGAGCAGTACTTC.

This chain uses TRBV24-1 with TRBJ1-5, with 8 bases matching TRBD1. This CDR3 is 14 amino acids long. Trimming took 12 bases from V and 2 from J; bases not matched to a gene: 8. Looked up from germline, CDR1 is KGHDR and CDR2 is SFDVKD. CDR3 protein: CAPEGQGRNQPQHF. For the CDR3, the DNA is TGTGCCCCCGAAGGACAGGGTCGCAATCAGCCCCAGCATTTT.